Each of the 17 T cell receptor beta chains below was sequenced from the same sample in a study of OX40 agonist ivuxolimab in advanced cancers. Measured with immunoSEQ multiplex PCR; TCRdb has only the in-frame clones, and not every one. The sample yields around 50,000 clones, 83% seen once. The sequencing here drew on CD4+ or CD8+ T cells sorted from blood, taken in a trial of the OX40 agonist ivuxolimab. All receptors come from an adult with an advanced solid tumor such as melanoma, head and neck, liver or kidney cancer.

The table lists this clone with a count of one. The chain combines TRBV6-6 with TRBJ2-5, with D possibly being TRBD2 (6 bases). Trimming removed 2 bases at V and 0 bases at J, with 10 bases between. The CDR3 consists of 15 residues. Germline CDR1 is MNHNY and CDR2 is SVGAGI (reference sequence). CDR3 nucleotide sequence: TGTGCCAGCAGTTACCGGGAGAGATACCAAGAGACCCAGTACTTC. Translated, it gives CASSYRERYQETQYF.

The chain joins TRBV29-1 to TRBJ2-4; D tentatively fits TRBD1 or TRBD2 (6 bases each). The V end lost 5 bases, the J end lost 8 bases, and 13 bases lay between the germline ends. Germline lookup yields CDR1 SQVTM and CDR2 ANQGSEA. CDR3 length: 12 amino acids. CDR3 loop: CSVRGREDIQYF. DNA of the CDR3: TGCAGCGTTCGGGGGCGGGAAGACATTCAGTACTTC.

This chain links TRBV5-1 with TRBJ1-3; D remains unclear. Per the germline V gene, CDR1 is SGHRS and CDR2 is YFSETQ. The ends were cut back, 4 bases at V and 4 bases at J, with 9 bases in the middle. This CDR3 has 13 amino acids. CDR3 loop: CASSRGSGNTIYF. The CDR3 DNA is TGCGCCAGCAGCCGGGGATCCGGAAACACCATATATTTT.

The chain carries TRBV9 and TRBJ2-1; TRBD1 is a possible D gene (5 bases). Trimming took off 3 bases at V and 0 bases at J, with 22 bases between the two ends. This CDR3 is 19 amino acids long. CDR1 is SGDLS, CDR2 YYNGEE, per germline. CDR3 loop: CASSGPGWGPPSSYNEQFF. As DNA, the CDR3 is TGTGCCAGCAGCGGCCCCGGTTGGGGCCCCCCGAGCTCCTACAATGAGCAGTTCTTC.

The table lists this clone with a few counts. The CDR3 is CASTSGTSGRSPNVLTF. CDR3 nucleotides: TGCGCCAGCACCTCCGGGACTAGCGGGAGGTCCCCCAACGTCCTGACTTTC. V is TRBV5-1 and J is TRBJ2-6, with TRBD2 matching 15 bases. Trimming removed 6 bases from V and 8 bases from J; junction bases left unmatched: 9. The CDR3 totals 17 residues. CDR1 and CDR2 (germline): SGHRS, YFSETQ. The whole variable domain, filled in from reference TRBV5-1 and TRBJ2-6, reads KAGVTQTPRYLIKTRGQQVTLSCSPISGHRSVSWYQQTPGQGLQFLFEYFSETQRNKGNFPGRFSGRQFSNSRSEMNVSTLELGDSALYLCASTSGTSGRSPNVLTFGAGSRLTVL.

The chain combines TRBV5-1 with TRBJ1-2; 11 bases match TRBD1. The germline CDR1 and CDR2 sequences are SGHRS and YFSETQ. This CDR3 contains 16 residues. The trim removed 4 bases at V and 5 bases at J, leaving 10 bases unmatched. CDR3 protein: CASSPGTGGVTYGYTF. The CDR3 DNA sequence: TGCGCCAGCAGCCCAGGGACAGGGGGTGTTACATATGGCTACACCTTC.

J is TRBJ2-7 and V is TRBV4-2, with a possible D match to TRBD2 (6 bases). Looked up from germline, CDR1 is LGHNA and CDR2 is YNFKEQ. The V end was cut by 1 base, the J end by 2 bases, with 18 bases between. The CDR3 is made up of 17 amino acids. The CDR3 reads CASSQVLARGVTYEQYF. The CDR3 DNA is TGTGCCAGCAGCCAAGTTCTTGCTCGCGGGGTTACCTACGAGCAGTACTTC.

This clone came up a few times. The CDR3 is CASSQTLGTEAFF. In nucleotides, the CDR3 is TGTGCCAGTAGTCAGACCCTGGGCACTGAAGCTTTCTTT. This rearrangement joins TRBV19 to TRBJ1-1; no clear D gene. The germline V and J ends were trimmed by 5 bases and 4 bases, with 11 bases remaining between them. In germline, CDR1 is LNHDA, CDR2 SQIVND (reference sequence). The CDR3 runs 13 residues.

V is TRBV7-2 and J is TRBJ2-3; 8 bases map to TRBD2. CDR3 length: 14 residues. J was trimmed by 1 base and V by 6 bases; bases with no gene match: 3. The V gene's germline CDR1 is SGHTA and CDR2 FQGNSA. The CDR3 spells CASSQGLGTDTQYF. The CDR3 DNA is TGTGCCAGCAGTCAGGGACTAGGCACAGATACGCAGTATTTT. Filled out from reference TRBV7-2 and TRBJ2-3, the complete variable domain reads GAGVSQSPSNKVTEKGKDVELRCDPISGHTALYWYRQSLGQGLEFLIYFQGNSAPDKSGLPSDRFSAERTGGSVSTLTIQRTQQEDSAVYLCASSQGLGTDTQYFGPGTRLTVL.

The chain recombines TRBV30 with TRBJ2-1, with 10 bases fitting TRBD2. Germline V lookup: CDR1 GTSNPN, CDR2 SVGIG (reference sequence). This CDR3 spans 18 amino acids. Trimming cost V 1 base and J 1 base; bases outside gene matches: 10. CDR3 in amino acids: CAWSGWPGLADSYNEQFF. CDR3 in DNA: TGTGCCTGGAGTGGATGGCCCGGACTAGCGGATTCCTACAATGAGCAGTTCTTC. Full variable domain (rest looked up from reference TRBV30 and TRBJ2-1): SQTIHQWPATLVQPVGSPLSLECTVEGTSNPNLYWYRQAAGRGLQLLFYSVGIGQISSEVPQNLSASRPQDRQFILSSKKLLLSDSGFYLCAWSGWPGLADSYNEQFFGPGTRLTVL.

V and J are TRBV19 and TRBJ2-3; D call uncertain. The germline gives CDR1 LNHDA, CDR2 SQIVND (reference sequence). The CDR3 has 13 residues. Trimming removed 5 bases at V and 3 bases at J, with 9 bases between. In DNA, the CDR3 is TGTGCCAGTAGTCTTTCTGGGACAGATACGCAGTATTTT. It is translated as CASSLSGTDTQYF.

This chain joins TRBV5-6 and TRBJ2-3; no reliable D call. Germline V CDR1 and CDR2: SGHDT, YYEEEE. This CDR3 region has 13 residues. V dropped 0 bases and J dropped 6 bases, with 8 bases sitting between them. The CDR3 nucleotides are TGTGCCAGCAGCTTGGCGGTTCCGGATACGCAGTATTTT. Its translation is CASSLAVPDTQYF. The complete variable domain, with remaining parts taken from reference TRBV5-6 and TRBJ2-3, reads DAGVTQSPTHLIKTRGQQVTLRCSPKSGHDTVSWYQQALGQGPQFIFQYYEEEERQRGNFPDRFSGHQFPNYSSELNVNALLLGDSALYLCASSLAVPDTQYFGPGTRLTVL.

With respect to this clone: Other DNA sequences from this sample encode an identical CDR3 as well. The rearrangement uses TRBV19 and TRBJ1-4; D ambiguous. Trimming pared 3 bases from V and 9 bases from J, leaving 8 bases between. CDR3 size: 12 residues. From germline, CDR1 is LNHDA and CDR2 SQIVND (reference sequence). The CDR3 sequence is CASSIGGKKLFF. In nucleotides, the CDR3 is TGTGCCAGTAGTATTGGCGGGAAAAAACTGTTTTTT.

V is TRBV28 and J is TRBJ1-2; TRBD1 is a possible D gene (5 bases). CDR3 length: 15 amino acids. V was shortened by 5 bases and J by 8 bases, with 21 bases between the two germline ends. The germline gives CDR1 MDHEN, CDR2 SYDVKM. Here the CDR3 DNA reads TGTGCCAGCAGTCCCAGGGACGGAGGCTTCGGAGGCTACACCTTC. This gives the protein CASSPRDGGFGGYTF.

The CDR3 reads CASSPGEYNEQFF. CDR3 DNA: TGTGCCAGCAGCCCGGGAGAGTACAATGAGCAGTTCTTC. V is TRBV7-9 and J is TRBJ2-1; D is possibly TRBD2 (6 bases). This CDR3 contains 13 residues. Germline-derived CDR1 and CDR2 are SEHNR and FQNEAQ (reference sequence). V lost 5 bases and J lost 4, with 9 bases in between.

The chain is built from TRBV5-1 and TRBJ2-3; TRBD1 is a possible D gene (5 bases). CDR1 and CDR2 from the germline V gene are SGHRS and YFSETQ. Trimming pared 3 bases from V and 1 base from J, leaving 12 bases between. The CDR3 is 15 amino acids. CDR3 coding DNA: TGCGCCAGCAGCTCAGGGCTACAGGGCACAGATACGCAGTATTTT. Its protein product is CASSSGLQGTDTQYF. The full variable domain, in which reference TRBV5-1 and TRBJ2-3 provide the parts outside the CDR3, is KAGVTQTPRYLIKTRGQQVTLSCSPISGHRSVSWYQQTPGQGLQFLFEYFSETQRNKGNFPGRFSGRQFSNSRSEMNVSTLELGDSALYLCASSSGLQGTDTQYFGPGTRLTVL.

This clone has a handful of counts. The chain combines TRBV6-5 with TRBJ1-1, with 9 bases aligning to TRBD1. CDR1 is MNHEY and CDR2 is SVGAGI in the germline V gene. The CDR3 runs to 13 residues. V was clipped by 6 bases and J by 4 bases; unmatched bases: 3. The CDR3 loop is CASSLTGGTEAFF. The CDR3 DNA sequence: TGTGCCAGCAGCCTGACAGGGGGCACTGAAGCTTTCTTT.